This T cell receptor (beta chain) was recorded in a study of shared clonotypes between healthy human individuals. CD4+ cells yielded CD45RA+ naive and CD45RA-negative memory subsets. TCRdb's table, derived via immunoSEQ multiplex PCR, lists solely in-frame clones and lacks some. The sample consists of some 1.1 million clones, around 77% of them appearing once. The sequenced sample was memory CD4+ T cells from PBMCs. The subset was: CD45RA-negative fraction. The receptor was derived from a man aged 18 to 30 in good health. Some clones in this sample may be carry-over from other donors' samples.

CDR3 nucleotides: TGTGCCAGCAGTAATCAGGGGGGCGGGGCCAACGTCCTGACTTTC. This codes for CASSNQGGGANVLTF. The genes are TRBV28 and TRBJ2-6; tentative D call: TRBD1 (7 bases). The CDR3 loop spans 15 amino acids. The ends were cut back, 5 bases at V and 4 bases at J, with 12 bases in the middle. From germline, CDR1 is MDHEN and CDR2 SYDVKM. The full variable domain, its missing parts supplied by reference TRBV28 and TRBJ2-6, is DVKVTQSSRYLVKRTGEKVFLECVQDMDHENMFWYRQDPGLGLRLIYFSYDVKMKEKGDIPEGYSVSREKKERFSLILESASTNQTSMYLCASSNQGGGANVLTFGAGSRLTVL.